This T cell receptor beta chain appears in the sequencing data of a study of blood T cell repertoires in COVID-19. Whole-study context: T cells, B-cell-depleted T cells, or PBMCs provided the cDNA or gDNA that served as material.

The CDR3 is 17 amino acids. Generated by immunoSEQ multiplex PCR, the TCRdb table keeps only in-frame clones and is missing some. The repertoire holds about 200,000 clones, with around 90% as singletons. This chain uses TRBV12-1 with TRBJ1-4; the listed D gene, TRBD1, was not tested against the DNA. TRBV12-1 is classified as a pseudogene. This clonotype was obtained from a man between 50 and 59 years old with acute or convalescent COVID-19. The sequenced sample consisted of peripheral blood. CDR3 DNA sequence: TGTGCCAGCAGCCAAGGACAGGGGAGGACCTCTAATGAAAAACTGTTTTTT. Translation: CASSQGQGRTSNEKLFF.